This TCR beta chain was retrieved from a study of blood T cell repertoires in COVID-19. Study information: T cells, B-cell-depleted T cells, or PBMCs provided the cDNA or gDNA that served as material.

Produced via immunoSEQ multiplex PCR; TCRdb's table is partial and in-frame only. The sample gives 290,000 or so clones, more than 80% of which show up once; 1.1% is in the top ten. Germline CDR1 MDHEN, CDR2 SYDVKM. The CDR3 runs to 14 residues. Deletions cut 2 bases from V and 7 bases from J, with 15 bases between. Membership in each cohort depended on participant-reported clinical history. Donors of Cohort 3 who recovered were those that had two negative PCRs, clearance, or symptom resolution. The TCR originated in a woman in her 30s who had recovered from COVID-19. Input material: PBMCs or T cells enriched from blood (not recorded which). This chain uses TRBV28 with TRBJ2-7; weak D call: TRBD1 (5 bases). CDR3 sequence (DNA): TGTGCCAGCAGTTTAGCATCAGGGTTAATGGAGCAGTACTTC. Protein product: CASSLASGLMEQYF.